The 21 T cell receptor beta chains below all came from one sample that was sequenced in a study of T-cell reconstitution after alpha-beta-depleted transplantation in children. This sample's TCRbeta library carried unique molecular identifier barcodes. TCRdb recomputed calls from the PCR reads with MiXCR, one row per CDR3 protein. The profile covers about 610,000 distinct CDR3 sequences, with roughly a tenth appearing a single time and around 4% taken by the ten largest. Material: PBMCs from the stem cell graft donor, obtained from the stem cell graft. The source is a human donor who donated a stem cell graft to a child with acute myeloid leukemia.

Only a few counts were recorded for this clonotype. The rearrangement joins TRBV9 to TRBJ2-1; no clear D. Trimming pared 3 bases from V and 9 bases from J, leaving 13 bases between. Germline lookup yields CDR1 SGDLS and CDR2 YYNGEE. CDR3 length equals 13 residues. The DNA for the CDR3 is TGTGCCAGCAGCGAGAGCCCGGGCGGTGAGCAGTTCTTC. This sequence encodes CASSESPGGEQFF. Full variable domain (remainder filled in from reference TRBV9 and TRBJ2-1): DSGVTQTPKHLITATGQRVTLRCSPRSGDLSVYWYQQSLDQGLQFLIQYYNGEERAKGNILERFSAQQFPDLHSELNLSSLELGDSALYFCASSESPGGEQFFGPGTRLTVL.

This clonotype was seen repeatedly, ten times or more. The rearrangement uses TRBV5-1 and TRBJ1-3, with 8 bases lining up with TRBD1. From germline, CDR1 is SGHRS and CDR2 YFSETQ. The CDR3 covers 16 residues. V shed 3 bases, J shed 0 bases, and the junction held 5 bases outside the gene matches. CDR3: CASSSDRGYSGNTIYF. CDR3 nucleotide sequence: TGCGCCAGCAGCTCAGACAGGGGATACTCTGGAAACACCATATATTTT.

This rearrangement joins TRBV30 to TRBJ2-1; D could derive from TRBD1 or TRBD2 (6 bases each). CDR3 length equals 15 residues. CDR1 is GTSNPN and CDR2 is SVGIG in the germline V gene (reference sequence). This CDR3 reads CAFGDTGRPYNEQFF. The CDR3 DNA reads as TGTGCATTTGGAGACACAGGGAGGCCCTACAATGAGCAGTTCTTC. The full variable domain, in which reference TRBV30 and TRBJ2-1 provide the parts outside the CDR3, is SQTIHQWPATLVQPVGSPLSLECTVEGTSNPNLYWYRQAAGRGLQLLFYSVGIGQISSEVPQNLSASRPQDRQFILSSKKLLLSDSGFYLCAFGDTGRPYNEQFFGPGTRLTVL.

The V call is TRBV4-3, the J call TRBJ2-1; 9 nucleotides match TRBD1. CDR1 is LGHNA, CDR2 YSLEER, per germline. This CDR3 has 15 residues. V lost 8 bases and J lost 3; bases outside the gene matches: 8. The CDR3 region is CASSIWTGDYNEQFF. CDR3 sequence (DNA): TGCGCCAGCTCCATCTGGACAGGGGACTACAATGAGCAGTTCTTC.

This clonotype was seen ten or more times. CDR3 sequence: CSATTANHSGNTIYF. CDR3 bases: TGCAGTGCTACTACAGCCAACCACTCTGGAAACACCATATATTTT. The rearrangement uses TRBV20-1 and TRBJ1-3; D call uncertain. Trimming shortened V by 4 bases and J by 0 bases, and 13 bases separated the two germline ends. The CDR3 runs 15 residues. The germline CDR1 and CDR2 sequences are DFQATT and SNEGSKA (reference sequence).

The rearrangement joins TRBV20-1 to TRBJ1-1; TRBD1 matches at 7 bases. CDR3 length equals 14 residues. With 4 bases clipped from V and 0 bases from J, the junction kept 5 bases outside the gene matches. The germline CDR1 and CDR2 sequences are DFQATT and SNEGSKA (reference sequence). CDR3 protein: CSATGGVMNTEAFF. The CDR3 bases are TGCAGTGCTACAGGGGGGGTTATGAACACTGAAGCTTTCTTT.

This clonotype was detected a few times. The chain has TRBV15 and TRBJ1-4; D possibly corresponds to TRBD1 (5 bases). Germline loops: CDR1 LNHNV, CDR2 YYDKDF (reference sequence). There are 15 residues in the CDR3. Trimming stripped 5 bases from V and 8 bases from J, with 18 bases between. CDR3 nucleotides: TGTGCCACCAGCGGCCTCGGGACCCTAGAAGAAAAACTGTTTTTT. Translating gives CATSGLGTLEEKLFF. The full variable domain, rest sourced from reference TRBV15 and TRBJ1-4, is DAMVIQNPRYQVTQFGKPVTLSCSQTLNHNVMYWYQQKSSQAPKLLFHYYDKDFNNEADTPDNFQSRRPNTSFCFLDIRSPGLGDTAMYLCATSGLGTLEEKLFFGSGTQLSVL.

This rearrangement joins TRBV19 to TRBJ2-3, with 9 positions matching TRBD2. J gave up 0 bases and V 3 bases, and 7 bases lay outside the gene matches. This CDR3 has 17 residues. CDR1 and CDR2 (germline): LNHDA, SQIVND (reference sequence). The CDR3 DNA is TGTGCCAGTAGTATTCATAGCGGGAGACCCAGCACAGATACGCAGTATTTT. Amino acid sequence: CASSIHSGRPSTDTQYF.

This clonotype occurred a few times. V gene TRBV7-3 combines with J gene TRBJ2-7; the D gene is possibly TRBD1 (5 bases). Trimming pared 2 bases from V and 0 bases from J, leaving 11 bases between. Germline CDR1 and CDR2: SGHTA and FQGTGA. The CDR3 length is 15 residues. CDR3 region: CASSLETVSSYEQYF. CDR3 nucleotide sequence: TGTGCCAGCAGCTTAGAGACAGTTAGCTCCTACGAGCAGTACTTC.

This clonotype was recorded a few times. V and J are TRBV6-1 and TRBJ2-5; 9 bases fit TRBD2. This CDR3 spans 15 amino acids. The germline V gene has CDR1 MNHNS and CDR2 SASEGT. V lost 8 bases to trimming and J lost 4 bases; unmatched junction nucleotides: 11. Here the CDR3 DNA reads TGTGCCAGCGCAAGTAGCGGGAGTGGTGGAGAGACCCAGTACTTC. Translated, it gives CASASSGSGGETQYF.

The chain joins TRBV3-1 to TRBJ2-7; D may be TRBD1 (6 bases). The CDR3 has 16 residues. Per the germline V gene, CDR1 is LGHDT and CDR2 is YNNKEL (reference sequence). Between the trimmed V and J ends, which lost 6 bases and 0 bases, there was a span of 18 bases. The CDR3 DNA reads as TGTGCCAGCAGGCACCGAGGTAAGGACAGCTCCTACGAGCAGTACTTC. Its translation is CASRHRGKDSSYEQYF.

V is TRBV10-3 and J is TRBJ2-3, with 8 bases identical to TRBD1. The germline CDR1 and CDR2 sequences are ENHRY and SYGVKD. V trimming: 10 bases; J trimming: 0 bases; junction bases outside the gene matches: 6. There are 14 residues in the CDR3. The CDR3: CATTGGKSTDTQYF. The CDR3 region has the DNA TGTGCCACAACAGGGGGGAAAAGCACAGATACGCAGTATTTT.

This clonotype occurred a few times. J is TRBJ2-1 and V is TRBV6-2 or TRBV6-3; no reliable D call. Deletions cut 6 bases from V and 10 bases from J, with 19 bases between. There are 14 residues in the CDR3. Per germline, CDR1 MNHEY and CDR2 SVGEGT. CDR3 sequence: CASSRPNPPREQFF. DNA for the CDR3: TGTGCCAGCAGCCGCCCTAATCCGCCCCGGGAGCAGTTCTTC.

This clonotype came up many times. The chain links TRBV20-1 to TRBJ2-5; 8 bases fit TRBD2. Germline trimming cut 3 bases from V and 2 bases from J; bases unmatched to any gene: 11. CDR3 length equals 16 residues. Per the germline V gene, CDR1 is DFQATT and CDR2 is SNEGSKA (reference sequence). The CDR3 nucleotides read TGCAGTGCTAGGCTCCTCGGGGGGGGTGCGCAAGAGACCCAGTACTTC. Protein sequence: CSARLLGGGAQETQYF.

This clonotype occurred a few times. This CDR3 reads CASSLVYGNTEAFF. DNA for the CDR3: TGTGCCAGCAGCTTAGTTTACGGGAACACTGAAGCTTTCTTT. This chain joins TRBV11-2 and TRBJ1-1, with D unresolved. V lost 1 base to trimming and J lost 1 base, with 7 bases between them. The CDR3 extends over 14 amino acids. In germline, CDR1 is SGHAT, CDR2 FQNNGV.

This clonotype was seen ten or more times. The rearrangement uses TRBV12-3 or TRBV12-4 and TRBJ1-1; D remains unclear. V lost 6 bases, J lost 1 base, and 12 bases lay in between. The CDR3 length is 14 residues. The DNA of the CDR3 is TGTGCCAGCAGCCCACTGATGCCGAACACTGAAGCTTTCTTT. This sequence encodes CASSPLMPNTEAFF.

This clonotype was seen more than once but under ten times. The V gene is TRBV28, the J gene TRBJ2-4; TRBD2 matches 9 bases. CDR1 and CDR2 (germline): MDHEN, SYDVKM. The ends lost 2 bases at V and 3 bases at J; junction bases unmatched: 8. CDR3 length: 17 amino acids. The CDR3 sequence is CASSLGGRALGKNIQYF. The CDR3 DNA sequence: TGTGCCAGCAGTTTAGGCGGGAGGGCCCTCGGCAAAAACATTCAGTACTTC.

This clonotype was seen repeatedly, ten times or more. This chain links TRBV27 with TRBJ2-5, with TRBD2 identical over 8 bases. The CDR3 is 18 residues long. Germline-derived CDR1 and CDR2 are MNHEY and SMNVEV (reference sequence). V was clipped by 6 bases and J by 1 base; unmatched bases: 16. The chain's CDR3 is CASSRLVSGGPPQETQYF. The DNA for the CDR3 is TGTGCCAGCAGCCGCCTGGTGTCGGGAGGGCCCCCCCAAGAGACCCAGTACTTC.

This clonotype was observed a few times. The rearrangement links TRBV7-2 to TRBJ2-1; D unclear. Trimming stripped 3 bases from V and 7 bases from J, with 10 bases between. The CDR3 sequence is 13 residues long. The germline V gene encodes CDR1 SGHTA and CDR2 FQGNSA. CDR3 sequence (DNA): TGTGCCAGCAGCTTGAGGCTGACGAATGAGCAGTTCTTC. Its translation is CASSLRLTNEQFF.

A few counts support this clonotype. The chain carries TRBV7-9 and TRBJ1-1, with D possibly matching TRBD1 (5 bases). The CDR3 spans 13 residues. With 6 bases removed from V and 1 base from J, the gap between germline ends came to 9 bases. CDR1 is SEHNR and CDR2 is FQNEAQ in the germline V gene (reference sequence). The CDR3 nucleotides are TGTGCCAGCAGAGTCAGGGCGAACACTGAAGCTTTCTTT. This codes for CASRVRANTEAFF.

In its sample, this clonotype was seen a few times. The rearrangement uses TRBV11-2 and TRBJ1-4; D uncertain. V dropped 0 bases and J dropped 7 bases, with 12 bases sitting between them. Germline loops: CDR1 SGHAT, CDR2 FQNNGV. CDR3 size: 15 residues. CDR3 DNA sequence: TGTGCCAGCAGCTTAGACGGGGTCAAGGGTGAAAAACTGTTTTTT. This gives the protein CASSLDGVKGEKLFF.